One and the same sample provided the 7 T cell receptor beta chains below, sequenced in a study of OX40 agonist ivuxolimab in advanced cancers. Assay used: immunoSEQ multiplex PCR; TCRdb lists only in-frame clones, some missing. The table lists approximately 94,000 clones, about 90% of them singletons. The material sequenced was CD4+ or CD8+ T cells sorted from blood, taken in a trial of the OX40 agonist ivuxolimab. The receptor set was obtained from an adult with an advanced solid tumor such as melanoma, head and neck, liver or kidney cancer.

The rearrangement joins TRBV6-6 to TRBJ1-1, with D hard to call. CDR3 length equals 13 residues. Per germline, CDR1 MNHNY and CDR2 SVGAGI (reference sequence). V lost 5 bases to trimming and J lost 1 base, with 8 bases between them. The CDR3 here is CASSPDANTEAFF. The DNA for the CDR3 is TGTGCCAGCAGTCCTGACGCGAACACTGAAGCTTTCTTT.

This chain connects TRBV7-9 to TRBJ2-3; D gene ambiguous. Germline V gives CDR1 SEHNR, CDR2 FQNEAQ (reference sequence). This CDR3 region has 14 residues. V was pared by 3 bases and J by 1 base, with 8 bases between. CDR3 protein: CASSLIMGTDTQYF. CDR3 nucleotide sequence: TGTGCCAGCAGCTTGATCATGGGCACAGATACGCAGTATTTT.

The chain has TRBV27 and TRBJ2-5; TRBD2 matches at 14 bases. The germline V gene has CDR1 MNHEY and CDR2 SMNVEV (reference sequence). This CDR3 is built from 15 residues. Trimming removed 5 bases from V and 4 bases from J; junction bases left unmatched: 3. CDR3 coding DNA: TGTGCCAGCAGTCCCGGACTAGCGGGAGGAGAGACCCAGTACTTC. It codes for CASSPGLAGGETQYF.

This chain uses TRBV5-8 with TRBJ1-2; D gene uncertain. CDR1 is SGHTS, CDR2 YDEGEE, per germline. V dropped 1 base and J dropped 4 bases, with 5 bases sitting between them. There are 12 residues in the CDR3. The CDR3 DNA reads as TGTGCCAGCAGCTTGATCCTCTATGGCTACACCTTC. Translation: CASSLILYGYTF.

The chain couples TRBV5-1 to TRBJ1-1; D gene uncertain. The V end was cut by 0 bases, the J end by 1 base, with 10 bases between. The CDR3 covers 15 residues. Germline V gene data show CDR1 as SGHRS and CDR2 as YFSETQ. The DNA of the CDR3 is TGCGCCAGCAGCTTGGTTATGTCAGGGAACACTGAAGCTTTCTTT. Translated, it gives CASSLVMSGNTEAFF.

The rearrangement links TRBV19 to TRBJ2-2; D remains ambiguous. Per the germline V gene, CDR1 is LNHDA and CDR2 is SQIVND (reference sequence). CDR3 length: 16 residues. V was trimmed by 3 bases and J by 2 bases, leaving 13 bases between them. The CDR3 bases are TGTGCCAGTAGTATGTCCCGACTCGTTAACACCGGGGAGCTGTTTTTT. Its translation: CASSMSRLVNTGELFF. Full variable domain (missing parts from reference TRBV19 and TRBJ2-2): DGGITQSPKYLFRKEGQNVTLSCEQNLNHDAMYWYRQDPGQGLRLIYYSQIVNDFQKGDIAEGYSVSREKKESFPLTVTSAQKNPTAFYLCASSMSRLVNTGELFFGEGSRLTVL.

As regards this clone: Mismatch with germline at one junction end may stem from a read error. Other DNA sequences of this sample code for an identical CDR3. This rearrangement joins TRBV10-3 to TRBJ1-1; D is undetermined. Germline V gene sequence: CDR1 ENHRY, CDR2 SYGVKD. The CDR3 is 11 amino acids. The CDR3 bases are TGCGCCACGAGGGTTGACACTGAAGCTTTCTTT. This codes for CATRVDTEAFF.